These 32 T cell receptor beta chains originate from one sample sequenced in a study of CD8 T cells in ankylosing spondylitis. TCRdb itself ran the 5' RACE reads through MiXCR, one entry per CDR3 protein. The data contain about 220,000 distinct CDR3 sequences, around 25% of them singletons. The sample comprised blood, either unsorted or a sorted T cell fraction (not recorded which). These receptors all stem from a male donor with ankylosing spondylitis or in good health (not recorded which).

DNA for the CDR3: TGCGCCAGCAGCCAAATTTTAGGACTTAATGAGCAGTTCTTC. It translates to CASSQILGLNEQFF. The V and J genes are TRBV4-3 and TRBJ2-1; D is possibly TRBD2 (5 bases). The V gene's germline CDR1 is LGHNA and CDR2 YSLEER. The CDR3 runs 14 residues. V shed 2 bases and J shed 7 bases, with 12 bases lying between them.

The sample holds many counts of this clonotype. This chain joins TRBV10-2 and TRBJ1-1; 9 bases match TRBD1. Germline V gene lookup returns CDR1 WSHSY and CDR2 SAAADI. This CDR3 comprises 13 residues. Losses at the gene ends were 3 bases for V and 4 bases for J; bases not matched to a gene: 0. The chain's CDR3 is CASSEQGATEAFF. The CDR3 DNA is TGCGCCAGCAGTGAACAGGGGGCCACTGAAGCTTTCTTT.

The genes are TRBV12-3 or TRBV12-4 and TRBJ2-2; 12 bases fit TRBD2. After removal of 8 bases from V and 7 bases from J, the junction contained 2 bases not matched to a gene. This CDR3 has 13 residues. CDR3 sequence reads: CASGLAGSGELFF. CDR3 coding DNA: TGTGCCAGCGGACTAGCGGGAAGCGGGGAGCTGTTTTTT.

The chain is built from TRBV4-2 and TRBJ2-1; 7 nucleotides match TRBD2. Looked up from germline, CDR1 is LGHNA and CDR2 is YNFKEQ. The CDR3 is 16 residues long. V shed 7 bases and J 0 bases; nucleotides not matched to a gene: 9. The CDR3 here is CASIKSLAASYNEQFF. The CDR3, as DNA: TGTGCCAGCATCAAAAGCCTAGCGGCCTCCTACAATGAGCAGTTCTTC.

This chain connects TRBV12-3 or TRBV12-4 to TRBJ2-7, with 10 bases matching TRBD2. This CDR3 has 16 amino acids. With V trimmed by 3 bases and J by 5 bases, 10 bases remained unmatched. CDR3 residues: CASSLATSGPKDEQYF. The CDR3 region has the DNA TGTGCCAGCAGTTTGGCGACTAGCGGGCCTAAGGACGAGCAGTACTTC.

V usage is TRBV18 and J usage is TRBJ2-4; 7 bases line up with TRBD2. The CDR3 runs to 14 residues. In germline, CDR1 is KGHSH, CDR2 LQKENI. V was clipped by 8 bases and J by 8 bases; unmatched bases: 12. The CDR3 sequence: CASAQNLGGDIQYF. CDR3 DNA: TGTGCCAGCGCCCAGAACTTGGGAGGGGACATTCAGTACTTC.

This clonotype was seen ten or more times. The chain employs TRBV20-1 and TRBJ2-3, with 12 nucleotides matching TRBD2. Per germline, CDR1 DFQATT and CDR2 SNEGSKA (reference sequence). V was clipped by 0 bases and J by 5 bases; unmatched bases: 9. The CDR3 consists of 17 residues. CDR3 amino acids: CSARDWASGRARDTQYF. The CDR3 coding sequence is TGCAGTGCTAGAGATTGGGCTAGCGGGAGGGCCCGAGATACGCAGTATTTT.

This clonotype was picked up a small number of times. The chain is built from TRBV10-3 and TRBJ2-1; 11 bases match TRBD2. Trimming at V came to 0 bases and at J to 2 bases, leaving 0 bases not matched to a gene. The CDR3 extends over 16 amino acids. CDR1 and CDR2 from the germline V gene are ENHRY and SYGVKD. The CDR3 DNA reads TGTGCCATCAGTGAGTCTAGCGGGAGGGCCTACAATGAGCAGTTCTTC. Residues: CAISESSGRAYNEQFF.

This clonotype was seen at least ten times. The gene calls are TRBV25-1 and TRBJ2-7; 8 bases map to TRBD1. Germline V lookup: CDR1 MGHDK, CDR2 SYGVNS. With 4 bases clipped from V and 5 bases from J, the junction kept 4 bases outside the gene matches. There are 13 residues in the CDR3. The CDR3 region has the DNA TGTGCCAGCAGTGGGACAGGGTTTGACGAGCAGTACTTC. Translated, it gives CASSGTGFDEQYF.

This clonotype was picked up many times. The gene calls are TRBV7-9 and TRBJ1-6; D is undetermined. The CDR3 has 12 amino acids. V gave up 1 base and J gave up 10 bases, with 5 bases separating them. CDR1 is SEHNR, CDR2 FQNEAQ, per germline (reference sequence). In DNA, the CDR3 is TGTGCCAGCAGCTTAGGGTGGTCACCCCTCCACTTT. Residues: CASSLGWSPLHF.

The rearrangement links TRBV9 to TRBJ2-1; D is perhaps TRBD1 (5 bases). The germline CDR1 and CDR2 sequences are SGDLS and YYNGEE. Trimming left V 3 bases short and J 3 bases short, with 13 bases between. The CDR3 length is 15 residues. The CDR3 loop is CASSAIDSSYNEQFF. DNA of the CDR3: TGTGCCAGCAGCGCCATAGACAGCAGCTACAATGAGCAGTTCTTC.

The V gene is TRBV6-1, the J gene TRBJ1-3, with 7 bases that match TRBD1. With V trimmed by 4 bases and J by 4 bases, 7 bases remained unmatched. This CDR3 contains 15 residues. The germline V gene encodes CDR1 MNHNS and CDR2 SASEGT. The CDR3 coding sequence is TGTGCCAGCAGTGGCCGGGACAGCCTAGGAAACACCATATATTTT. This sequence encodes CASSGRDSLGNTIYF.

The V call is TRBV29-1, the J call TRBJ2-3; 10 positions agree with TRBD1. After removal of 6 bases from V and 1 base from J, the junction contained 4 bases not matched to a gene. CDR3 length: 14 residues. In germline, CDR1 is SQVTM, CDR2 ANQGSEA. The CDR3 sequence is CSVVTGGGTDTQYF. CDR3 nucleotides: TGCAGCGTCGTGACAGGGGGCGGCACAGATACGCAGTATTTT.

The chain combines TRBV20-1 with TRBJ2-7; maybe TRBD1 (5 bases). Per the germline V gene, CDR1 is DFQATT and CDR2 is SNEGSKA (reference sequence). The CDR3 contains 14 residues. V lost 1 base and J 0 bases, leaving 10 bases between the germline ends. The DNA for the CDR3 is TGCAGTGCTAGAGGGGGCTTGGGCTCCTACGAGCAGTACTTC. Its translation is CSARGGLGSYEQYF.

The rearrangement links TRBV29-1 to TRBJ2-7; D tentatively fits TRBD1 or TRBD2 (5 bases each). Germline V gene sequence: CDR1 SQVTM, CDR2 ANQGSEA. The CDR3 is 11 amino acids. Trimming removed 6 bases at V and 5 bases at J, with 11 bases between. This chain's CDR3 is CSVGDGDEQYF. For the CDR3, the DNA is TGCAGCGTGGGGGACGGAGACGAGCAGTACTTC.

This clonotype was counted only a few times. The V call is TRBV20-1, the J call TRBJ2-1; D is undetermined. The V gene lost 0 bases and the J gene lost 6 bases, with 3 bases spanning the gap. The CDR3 has 11 residues. Germline V CDR1 and CDR2: DFQATT, SNEGSKA (reference sequence). The CDR3 reads CSARDVNEQFF. DNA of the CDR3: TGCAGTGCTAGAGATGTCAATGAGCAGTTCTTC.

This clonotype was detected ten times or more. The chain links TRBV12-3 or TRBV12-4 to TRBJ2-5, with 9 bases fitting TRBD2. V shed 6 bases and J 5 bases; nucleotides not matched to a gene: 7. This CDR3 is built from 14 residues. The CDR3 nucleotides read TGTGCCAGCAGATTTGGACTAGCGCTGGAGACCCAGTACTTC. It yields the protein CASRFGLALETQYF.

This clonotype appeared many times. The chain uses TRBV6-2 or TRBV6-3 and TRBJ2-3, with TRBD2 matching 12 bases. Germline loops: CDR1 MNHEY, CDR2 SVGEGT. This CDR3 has 15 amino acids. V was clipped by 4 bases and J by 7 bases; unmatched bases: 6. This CDR3 is CASSFGLAGRNTQYF. The CDR3 DNA follows: TGTGCCAGCAGTTTCGGACTAGCGGGAAGGAATACGCAGTATTTT.

This clonotype was recorded many times. The V and J genes are TRBV4-1 and TRBJ1-3; D remains ambiguous. There are 13 residues in the CDR3. Per the germline V gene, CDR1 is MGHRA and CDR2 is YSYEKL. The germline V and J ends were trimmed by 2 bases and 2 bases, with 4 bases remaining between them. CDR3 nucleotides: TGCGCCAGCAGCCAAACGGCTGGAAACACCATATATTTT. This sequence encodes CASSQTAGNTIYF.

There are many counts of this clonotype. The rearrangement uses TRBV7-2 and TRBJ2-7; D is uncertain. V was cut by 5 bases and J by 0 bases, with 8 bases left in between. Looked up from germline, CDR1 is SGHTA and CDR2 is FQGNSA. This CDR3 contains 13 residues. CDR3 residues: CASSLSSSYEQYF. CDR3 sequence (DNA): TGTGCCAGCAGCCTAAGTAGCTCCTACGAGCAGTACTTC.

The V gene is TRBV6-2 or TRBV6-3, the J gene TRBJ2-5; no reliable D call. The CDR3 sequence is 13 residues long. CDR1 is MNHEY, CDR2 SVGEGT, per germline. V was clipped by 2 bases and J by 0 bases, with 4 bases between them. CDR3 sequence (DNA): TGTGCCAGCAGTTACCGTCACCAAGAGACCCAGTACTTC. Translating gives CASSYRHQETQYF.

In its sample, this clonotype was seen many times. The chain has TRBV5-1 and TRBJ1-2, with TRBD1 as a possible D gene (5 bases). The V and J ends lost 0 bases and 2 bases respectively, with 14 bases between them. The CDR3 contains 16 residues. Germline lookup yields CDR1 SGHRS and CDR2 YFSETQ. CDR3 region: CASSLAVDTWNYGYTF. For the CDR3, the DNA is TGCGCCAGCAGCTTGGCCGTGGACACTTGGAACTATGGCTACACCTTC.

This clonotype was observed at least ten times. V usage is TRBV29-1 and J usage is TRBJ2-5; 9 nucleotides match TRBD1. Looked up from germline, CDR1 is SQVTM and CDR2 is ANQGSEA. Germline trimming cut 4 bases from V and 5 bases from J; bases unmatched to any gene: 2. This CDR3 is 12 amino acids long. The CDR3 sequence is CSVGQGDETQYF. The CDR3 DNA reads TGCAGCGTTGGACAGGGGGACGAGACCCAGTACTTC.

This clonotype was seen a few times. This sequence joins TRBV20-1 and TRBJ2-1; 8 bases line up with TRBD1. The CDR3 is 14 residues long. With V trimmed by 7 bases and J by 8 bases, 13 bases remained unmatched. Germline CDR1 DFQATT, CDR2 SNEGSKA (reference sequence). The CDR3 loop is CSGSGGSKVDEQFF. Here the CDR3 DNA reads TGCAGTGGATCAGGGGGCAGTAAGGTTGATGAGCAGTTCTTC.

This clonotype was found many times. V and J are TRBV4-3 and TRBJ2-7; D is undetermined. Trimming took off 0 bases at V and 2 bases at J, with 8 bases between the two ends. Germline CDR1 and CDR2: LGHNA and YSLEER. This CDR3 is built from 14 residues. CDR3 nucleotide sequence: TGCGCCAGCAGCCAAGATCTGGGCGCCTACGAGCAGTACTTC. Protein sequence: CASSQDLGAYEQYF.

Many counts were recorded for this clonotype. This chain links TRBV5-1 with TRBJ2-7; D is uncertain. The CDR3 has 13 residues. CDR1 SGHRS and CDR2 YFSETQ come from the germline V gene. V was trimmed by 1 base and J by 4 bases, leaving 9 bases between them. The DNA for the CDR3 is TGCGCCAGCAGCTTGACTTCAGCGTACGAGCAGTACTTC. Residues: CASSLTSAYEQYF.

This clonotype turned up a few times. The rearrangement joins TRBV20-1 to TRBJ2-3; the D gene is possibly TRBD1 (5 bases). The CDR3 sequence is 14 residues long. Trimming shortened V by 3 bases and J by 6 bases, and 16 bases separated the two germline ends. Germline loops: CDR1 DFQATT, CDR2 SNEGSKA (reference sequence). CDR3 nucleotide sequence: TGCAGTGCTAGTCTCCCCGAAGGGGATGATACGCAGTATTTT. Its protein product is CSASLPEGDDTQYF.

The sample holds one count of this clonotype. This chain connects TRBV20-1 to TRBJ2-7; TRBD2 matches 7 bases. This CDR3 has 15 residues. In germline, CDR1 is DFQATT, CDR2 SNEGSKA (reference sequence). The ends lost 1 base at V and 2 bases at J; junction bases unmatched: 8. The CDR3 nucleotides are TGCAGTGCTAGAGTTCCTAGCGGATACCCCTACGAGCAGTACTTC. This gives the protein CSARVPSGYPYEQYF.

This clonotype was counted at least ten times. The chain has TRBV7-2 and TRBJ2-5; D gene unclear. This CDR3 spans 13 amino acids. Trimming removed 5 bases at V and 5 bases at J, with 12 bases between. Germline values: CDR1 SGHTA, CDR2 FQGNSA. In DNA form, the CDR3 reads TGTGCCAGCAGCCTAAGTTTGTTGGAGACCCAGTACTTC. Translated: CASSLSLLETQYF.

This clonotype was seen many times. The chain couples TRBV20-1 to TRBJ2-5, with TRBD2 as a possible D gene (6 bases). V shed 3 bases and J shed 2 bases, with 10 bases lying between them. CDR3 length: 13 amino acids. The germline V gene has CDR1 DFQATT and CDR2 SNEGSKA (reference sequence). The CDR3 region is CSASSGKQETQYF. CDR3 nucleotides: TGCAGTGCTAGTAGCGGCAAACAAGAGACCCAGTACTTC.

Remarks on this clonotype: A much larger clone sits a single nucleotide away, making a read error possible. This rearrangement joins TRBV6-5 to TRBJ2-3, with a tentative D call TRBD2 (6 bases). CDR3 length equals 12 residues. Germline CDR1 MNHEY, CDR2 SVGAGI. Trimming took off 2 bases at V and 8 bases at J, with 8 bases between the two ends. As DNA, the CDR3 is TGTGCCAGCAGTTACGTGGGGGGTACGCAGTATTTT. Translated, it gives CASSYVGGTQYF.

This clonotype occurred many times. V is TRBV29-1 and J is TRBJ2-7; 7 bases align to TRBD2. The germline gives CDR1 SQVTM, CDR2 ANQGSEA. V dropped 4 bases and J dropped 3; count of bases not matched to a gene: 6. The CDR3 consists of 13 residues. The CDR3: CSVVAGTGYEQYF. The CDR3 coding sequence is TGCAGCGTTGTAGCGGGCACAGGCTACGAGCAGTACTTC.